This record looks at one T cell receptor (beta chain) sequence and its context. The entry originates in a study of human T cells and chemical hapten exposure. Germline V gene data show CDR1 as LNHNV and CDR2 as YYDKDF (reference sequence). The CDR3 spans 18 residues. Trimming removed 2 bases from V and 4 bases from J, with 23 bases in between. Sequencing started from total RNA isolated from unfractionated whole blood. Attachment of unique molecular identifiers to individual cDNA molecules was performed in the library. TCRdb reanalysed the 5' RACE reads using MiXCR and keeps one entry per CDR3 protein. In the table there are about 140,000 distinct CDR3 sequences, 4.1% of which are singletons.

The clonotype was recovered from a female donor in good health. The rearrangement uses TRBV15 and TRBJ1-1, with D maybe TRBD1 (5 bases). The DNA for the CDR3 is TGTGCCACCAGCAGAAAACAGGAGGTTTTTTCTGTGGGCACTGAAGCTTTCTTT. Translating it yields CATSRKQEVFSVGTEAFF.